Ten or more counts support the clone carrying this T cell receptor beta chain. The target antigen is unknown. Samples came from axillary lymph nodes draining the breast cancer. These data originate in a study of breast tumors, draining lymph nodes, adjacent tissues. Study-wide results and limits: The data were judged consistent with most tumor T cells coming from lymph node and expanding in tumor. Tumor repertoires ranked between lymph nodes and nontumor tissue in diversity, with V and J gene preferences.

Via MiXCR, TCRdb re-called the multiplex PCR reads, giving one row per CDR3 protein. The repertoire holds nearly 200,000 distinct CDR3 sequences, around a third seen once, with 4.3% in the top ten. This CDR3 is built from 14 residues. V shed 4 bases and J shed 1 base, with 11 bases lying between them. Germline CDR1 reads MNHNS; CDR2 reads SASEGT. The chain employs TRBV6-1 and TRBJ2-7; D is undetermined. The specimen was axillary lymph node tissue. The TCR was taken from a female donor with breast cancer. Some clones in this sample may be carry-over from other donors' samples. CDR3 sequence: CASSVLPPSYEQYF. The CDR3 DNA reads TGTGCCAGCAGTGTACTGCCTCCTTCCTACGAGCAGTACTTC.